The clone carrying this TCR beta chain was observed a single time. No antigen is known for it. A multiplex PCR was run with 60 Vbeta primers and 13 Jbeta primers. This table comes from immunoSEQ multiplex PCR, and its TCRdb copy is limited to in-frame clones, with some not included. Altogether fewer than 100,000 clones are present, about three quarters being singletons, with the ten largest covering about 6%. This specimen belongs to a study of cytomegalovirus exposure and HLA in healthy donors. Study-level points and caveats: Roughly uniform depth of sequencing across donors was assumed in presence/absence analyses.

This CDR3 comprises 15 residues. Deletions cut 0 bases from V and 1 base from J, with 8 bases between. Germline V gene data show CDR1 as MNHEY and CDR2 as SVGAGI. The V gene is TRBV6-5, the J gene TRBJ2-3; maybe TRBD1 (5 bases). The source is a female donor in good health and CMV-seronegative. The sequenced material came from PBMCs. The CDR3 DNA follows: TGTGCCAGCAGTTACTCACAGGTCCGCACAGATACGCAGTATTTT. Its translation: CASSYSQVRTDTQYF.